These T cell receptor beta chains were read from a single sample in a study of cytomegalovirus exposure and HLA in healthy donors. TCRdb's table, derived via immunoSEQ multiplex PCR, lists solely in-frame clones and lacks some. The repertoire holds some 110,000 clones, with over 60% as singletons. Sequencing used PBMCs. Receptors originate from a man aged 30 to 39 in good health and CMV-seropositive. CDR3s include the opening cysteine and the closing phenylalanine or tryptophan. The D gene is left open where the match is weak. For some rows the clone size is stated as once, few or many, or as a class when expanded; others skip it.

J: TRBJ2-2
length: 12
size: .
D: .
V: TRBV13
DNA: TGTGCCAGCAGCCCATTCATCGGGGAGCTGTTTTTT
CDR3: CASSPFIGELFF

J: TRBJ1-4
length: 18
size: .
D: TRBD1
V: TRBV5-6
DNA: TGTGCCAGCAGCTCCTTGAAACAGGGGGCTCGAACTAATGAAAAACTGTTTTTT
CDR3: CASSSLKQGARTNEKLFF

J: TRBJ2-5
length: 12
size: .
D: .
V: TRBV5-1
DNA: TGCGCCAGCACCCCAGGCGGGGAGACCCAGTACTTC
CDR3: CASTPGGETQYF

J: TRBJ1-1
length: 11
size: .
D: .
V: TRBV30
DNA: TGTGCCTGGAGTCCTAGTCGTGAGGCTTTCTTT
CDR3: CAWSPSREAFF

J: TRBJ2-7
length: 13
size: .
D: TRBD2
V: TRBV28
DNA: TGTGCCAGCAGTTTAGCGGGGGGTCGCGAGCAGTACTTC
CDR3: CASSLAGGREQYF

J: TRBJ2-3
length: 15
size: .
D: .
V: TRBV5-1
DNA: TGCGCCAGCAGCCCCAGGGTCAGCCTCACCAATACGCAGTATTTT
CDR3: CASSPRVSLTNTQYF

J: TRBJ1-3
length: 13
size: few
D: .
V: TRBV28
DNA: TGTGCCACCATAAACTTGTCTGAAAACACCATATATTTT
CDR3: CATINLSENTIYF

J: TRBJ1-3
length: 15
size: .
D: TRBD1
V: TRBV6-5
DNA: TGTGCCAGCAGTTACTCGGGACAGGGTGGAAACACCATATATTTT
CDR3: CASSYSGQGGNTIYF

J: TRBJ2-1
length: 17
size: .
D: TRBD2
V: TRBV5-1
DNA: TGCGCCAGCAGCTTGTATGACGGGACTAGCTTCTACAATGAGCAGTTCTTC
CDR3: CASSLYDGTSFYNEQFF

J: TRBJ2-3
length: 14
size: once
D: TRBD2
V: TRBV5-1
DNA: TGCGCCAGCACGCCTAGCGGGGCCACAGATACGCAGTATTTT
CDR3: CASTPSGATDTQYF

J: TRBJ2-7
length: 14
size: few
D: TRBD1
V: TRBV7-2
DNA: TGTGCCAGCAGCTTAGTACAGGGGTCCTACGAGCAGTACTTC
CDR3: CASSLVQGSYEQYF

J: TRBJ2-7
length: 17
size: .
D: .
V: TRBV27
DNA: TGTGCCAGCAGTCCCCTGAGGGCCACGGGAACTGCCTACGAGCAGTACTTC
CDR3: CASSPLRATGTAYEQYF

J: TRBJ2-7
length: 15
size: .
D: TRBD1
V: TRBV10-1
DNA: TGCGCCAGCAGTGAGTCGGGGGACAGGGGCTACGAGCAGTACTTC
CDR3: CASSESGDRGYEQYF

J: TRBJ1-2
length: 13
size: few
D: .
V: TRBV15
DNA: TGTGCCACCAGCAGAGGGACAGACGTGGGCTACACCTTC
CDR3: CATSRGTDVGYTF

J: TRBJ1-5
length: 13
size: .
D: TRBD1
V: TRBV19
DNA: TGTGCCAGCGGGACAGGCACCAATCAGCCCCAGCATTTT
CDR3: CASGTGTNQPQHF

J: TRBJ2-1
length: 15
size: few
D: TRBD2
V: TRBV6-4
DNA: TGTGCCAGCAGTGCTGGGACTAGCGGGGAGCATGAGCAGTTCTTC
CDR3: CASSAGTSGEHEQFF

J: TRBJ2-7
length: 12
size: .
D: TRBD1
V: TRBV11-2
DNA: TGTGCCAGCAGCTATGGACAGGGAGAGCAGTACTTC
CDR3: CASSYGQGEQYF

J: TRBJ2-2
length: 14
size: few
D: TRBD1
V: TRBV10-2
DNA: TGCGCCAGCAGGGGGACAGGGAGCACCGGGGAGCTGTTTTTT
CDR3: CASRGTGSTGELFF

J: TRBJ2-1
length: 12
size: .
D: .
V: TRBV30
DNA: TGTGCCTGGAGGGGGCCCCCTTATGAGCAGTTCTTC
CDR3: CAWRGPPYEQFF

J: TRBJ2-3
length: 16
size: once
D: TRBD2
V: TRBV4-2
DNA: TGTGCCAGCAGCCCCTGGGGGACTAGCGGCACAGATACGCAGTATTTT
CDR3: CASSPWGTSGTDTQYF

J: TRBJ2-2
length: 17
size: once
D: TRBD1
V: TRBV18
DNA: TGTGCCAGCTCACCACGGCAGGGGGCGCTTGGCACCGGGGAGCTGTTTTTT
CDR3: CASSPRQGALGTGELFF

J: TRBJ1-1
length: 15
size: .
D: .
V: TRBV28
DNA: TGTGCCAGCAGTTTATGGGGCTTTCAGAACACTGAAGCTTTCTTT
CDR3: CASSLWGFQNTEAFF

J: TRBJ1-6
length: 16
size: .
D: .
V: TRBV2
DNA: TGTGCCAGCAGTAGACGACAGAGCTCCTATAATTCACCCCTCCACTTT
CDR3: CASSRRQSSYNSPLHF

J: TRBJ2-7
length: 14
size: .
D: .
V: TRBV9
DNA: TGTGCCAGCAGCGGACTGGGAGACTCCTACGAGCAGTACTTC
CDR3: CASSGLGDSYEQYF

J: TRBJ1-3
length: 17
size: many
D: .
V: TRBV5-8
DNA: TGTGCCAGCAGCTTGGGTAACAACACCGTCTCTGGAAACACCATATATTTT
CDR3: CASSLGNNTVSGNTIYF

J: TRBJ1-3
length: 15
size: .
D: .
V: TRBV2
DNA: TGTGCCAGCAGTGAAAAACGGTTACTCGGAAACACCATATATTTT
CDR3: CASSEKRLLGNTIYF

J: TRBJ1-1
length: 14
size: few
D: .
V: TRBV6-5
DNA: TGTGCCAGCAGTTACTTCAGGGTGAACACTGAAGCTTTCTTT
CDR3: CASSYFRVNTEAFF

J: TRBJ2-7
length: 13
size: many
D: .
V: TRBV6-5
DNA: TGTGCCAGCAGTTACGCGGAGGGCTACGAGCAGTACTTC
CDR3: CASSYAEGYEQYF

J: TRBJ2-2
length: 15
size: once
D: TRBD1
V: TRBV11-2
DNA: TGTGCCAGCAGCCCACAGAAGACAGGGTATCGGGAGCTGTTTTTT
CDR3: CASSPQKTGYRELFF

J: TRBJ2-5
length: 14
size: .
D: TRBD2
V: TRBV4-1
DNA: TGCGCCAGCAGCCCCCTAAGCGGGGAAGAGACCCAGTACTTC
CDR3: CASSPLSGEETQYF

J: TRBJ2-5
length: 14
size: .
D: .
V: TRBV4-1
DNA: TGCGCCAGCAGTCTCACAGGGTTCCAAGAGACCCAGTACTTC
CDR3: CASSLTGFQETQYF

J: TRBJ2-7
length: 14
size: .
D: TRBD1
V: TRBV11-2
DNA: TGTGCCAGCAGCGCTCGACAGGGGTCCTACGAGCAGTACTTC
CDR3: CASSARQGSYEQYF

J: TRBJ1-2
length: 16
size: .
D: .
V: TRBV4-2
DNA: TGTGCCAGCAGCCGGAGTGGGGCCGACGGACCCTATGGCTACACCTTC
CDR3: CASSRSGADGPYGYTF

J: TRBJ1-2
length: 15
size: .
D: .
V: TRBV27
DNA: TGTGCCAGCGGAGGGGGTAGGGGGGGAGTCTATGGCTACCCCTTC
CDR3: CASGGGRGGVYGYPF

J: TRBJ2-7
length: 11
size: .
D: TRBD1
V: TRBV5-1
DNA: TGCGCCACCGGGACAGGGGGCGAGCAGTACTTC
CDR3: CATGTGGEQYF

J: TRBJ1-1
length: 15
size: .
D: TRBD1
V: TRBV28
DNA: TGTGCCAGCAGTCCCGGACAGGGGGGGAACACTGAAGCTTTCTTT
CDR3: CASSPGQGGNTEAFF

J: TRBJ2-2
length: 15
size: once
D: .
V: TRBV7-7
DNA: TGTGCCAGCAGCTGGTCACAGAGAAGTATCGGGGAGCTGTTTTTT
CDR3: CASSWSQRSIGELFF

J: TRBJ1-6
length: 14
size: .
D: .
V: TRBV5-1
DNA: TGCGCCAGCAGCCCGGTGGGGGGGTATTCACCCCTCCACTTT
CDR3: CASSPVGGYSPLHF

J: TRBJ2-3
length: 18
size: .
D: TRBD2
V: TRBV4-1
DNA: TGCGCCAGCAGCGCGCGACTAGCGGGGGGGTCTAGCACAGATACGCAGTATTTT
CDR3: CASSARLAGGSSTDTQYF

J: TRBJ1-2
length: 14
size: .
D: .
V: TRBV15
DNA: TGTGCCACCAGCAGAAGAACAGCTGACTATGGCTACACCTTC
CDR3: CATSRRTADYGYTF

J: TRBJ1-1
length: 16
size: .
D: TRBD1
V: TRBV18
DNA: TGTGCCAGCTCACCATTACCAGGGGGATTGAACACTGAAGCTTTCTTT
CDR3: CASSPLPGGLNTEAFF